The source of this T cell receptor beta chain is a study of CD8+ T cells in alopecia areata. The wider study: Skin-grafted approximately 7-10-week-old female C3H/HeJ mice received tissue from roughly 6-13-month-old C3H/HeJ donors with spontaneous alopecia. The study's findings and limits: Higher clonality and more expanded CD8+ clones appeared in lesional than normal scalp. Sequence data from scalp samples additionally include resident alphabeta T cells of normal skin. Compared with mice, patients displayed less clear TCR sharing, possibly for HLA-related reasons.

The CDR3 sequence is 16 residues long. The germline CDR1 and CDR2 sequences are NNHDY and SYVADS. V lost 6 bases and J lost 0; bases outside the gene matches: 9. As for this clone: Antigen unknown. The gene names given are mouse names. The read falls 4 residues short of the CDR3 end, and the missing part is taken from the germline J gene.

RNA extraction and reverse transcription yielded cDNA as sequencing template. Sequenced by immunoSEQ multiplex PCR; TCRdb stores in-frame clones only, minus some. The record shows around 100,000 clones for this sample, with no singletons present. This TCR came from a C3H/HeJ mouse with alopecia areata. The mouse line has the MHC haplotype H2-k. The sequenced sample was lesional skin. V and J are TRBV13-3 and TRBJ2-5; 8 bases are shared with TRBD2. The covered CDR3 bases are TGTGCCAGCAAGTCACTGGGGGCCTTTAACCAAGAC. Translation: CASKSLGAFNQD. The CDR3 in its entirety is CASKSLGAFNQDTQYF.